This T cell receptor beta chain comes out of a study of regulatory T cells in long-lasting Graves disease. Study-level points and caveats: Under persistent disease, TRBV28, TRBJ1-2 and TRBJ2-5 were used preferentially. The study examined only peripheral blood, not thyroid tissue.

The V gene's germline CDR1 is SGHRS and CDR2 YFSETQ. CDR3 size: 16 residues. The V end was cut by 2 bases, the J end by 5 bases, with 19 bases between. As to this clonotype: Its antigen is not identified. A much larger clone sits a single nucleotide away, making a read error possible.

Combining iRepertoire HTBI primers with Arm-PCR of CDR3 regions, the authors built TCR beta libraries. TCRdb itself ran the multiplex PCR reads through MiXCR, one entry per CDR3 protein. Of about 240,000 distinct CDR3 sequences in the sample, 20% to 25% were seen once. Regarding time point: newly diagnosed GD, antithyroid drugs for less than 3 months. The TCR library used RNA extracted from PBMCs. Guidelines of the American Thyroid Association were used to diagnose Graves' disease. The gene calls are TRBV5-1 and TRBJ2-5; either TRBD1 or TRBD2 may supply D (5 bases each). This clonotype was obtained from a female donor with Graves disease. The source was peripheral blood mononuclear cells (PBMCs), collected at new diagnosis, from a patient treated with antithyroid drugs. The CDR3 loop is CASSLLRDWTSETQYF. The CDR3 DNA sequence: TGCGCCAGCAGCTTACTCAGGGATTGGACTTCGGAGACCCAGTACTTC.